Below, one T cell receptor (beta chain) is given with its context. No antigen is known for it. Deletions cut 4 bases from V and 3 bases from J, with 18 bases between. The CDR3 contains 16 residues. Per the germline V gene, CDR1 is SNHLY and CDR2 is FYNNEI. The data were taken from a study of cytomegalovirus exposure and HLA in healthy donors. General study findings and limits: In vitro testing confirmed a few CMV-associated chains as specific for CMV antigens. Associated with cytomegalovirus, according to the listing, were some 180 TCR beta chains. One later analysis, an examination of the 100 to 150 validation repertoires, found that first-cohort TCR clusters tended to co-occur in them. Most TCR sequences were seen very rarely across donors, but some public TCRs occurred in many.

This table comes from immunoSEQ multiplex PCR, and its TCRdb copy is limited to in-frame clones, with some not included. The sample holds about 200,000 clones, over 75% seen once. This clonotype was sampled from a woman under 30 in good health and CMV-seropositive. The chain has TRBV2 and TRBJ1-2; maybe TRBD1 (5 bases). Sequenced input: PBMCs. The CDR3, as DNA: TGTGCCAGCAGTGGTGGGGGGGTTGTGGGCTACTATGGCTACACCTTC. As protein: CASSGGGVVGYYGYTF.